Below are 8 T cell receptor beta chains sequenced from a single sample in a study of early T cells in non-severe SARS-CoV-2 infection. TCRdb independently ran MiXCR on the 5' RACE reads; one entry per CDR3 protein. The sample records more than 50,000 distinct CDR3 sequences, 9.5% to 15% being singletons. Sequenced material: whole blood, taken at baseline. The origin of the receptors is an adult who was a healthcare worker with PCR-confirmed SARS-CoV-2 infection or an uninfected control (not recorded which).

Ten or more counts support this clonotype. The V gene is TRBV7-2, the J gene TRBJ2-1; a weak D match, TRBD2 (5 bases). The CDR3 covers 16 residues. Trimming cost V 1 base and J 3 bases, with 13 bases left between them. Germline loops: CDR1 SGHTA, CDR2 FQGNSA. CDR3 region: CASSLVGPGSYNEQFF. The CDR3 coding sequence is TGTGCCAGCAGCTTAGTGGGTCCGGGGAGCTACAATGAGCAGTTCTTC.

There are a few counts of this clonotype. This sequence joins TRBV7-9 and TRBJ2-1; 7 nucleotides agree with TRBD1. Germline lookup yields CDR1 SEHNR and CDR2 FQNEAQ (reference sequence). The CDR3 has 13 residues. J lost 9 bases, V lost 4 bases, and 6 bases had no gene match. CDR3 nucleotides: TGTGCCAGCAGCTCAACAGGGGCCGGTGAGCAGTTCTTC. It specifies CASSSTGAGEQFF.

V gene TRBV7-2 combines with J gene TRBJ2-6; D is unresolved. The CDR3 has 15 residues. The V gene lost 5 bases and the J gene lost 0 bases, with 8 bases spanning the gap. Germline values: CDR1 SGHTA, CDR2 FQGNSA. The CDR3 reads CASSRRSSGANVLTF. In DNA, the CDR3 is TGTGCCAGCAGCCGACGGAGCTCTGGGGCCAACGTCCTGACTTTC.

V gene TRBV24-1 combines with J gene TRBJ2-3, with 9 bases aligning to TRBD1. Looked up from germline, CDR1 is KGHDR and CDR2 is SFDVKD. V lost 3 bases and J lost 5; bases outside the gene matches: 8. The CDR3 runs 16 residues. In nucleotides, the CDR3 is TGTGCCACCAGTGATAGACGGGGACAGGGCCTAGATACGCAGTATTTT. This encodes CATSDRRGQGLDTQYF.

In its sample, this clonotype was seen a few times. V gene TRBV7-3 combines with J gene TRBJ1-5; D uncertain. The length of the CDR3 is 13 residues. Trimming took 5 bases from V and 4 from J, leaving 9 bases between them. Germline CDR1 is SGHTA and CDR2 is FQGTGA. The CDR3 sequence is CASSQRRNQPQHF. CDR3 sequence (DNA): TGTGCCAGCAGCCAAAGGAGGAATCAGCCCCAGCATTTT.

The V call is TRBV7-9, the J call TRBJ2-3; D not certain. This CDR3 comprises 14 residues. V lost 6 bases, J lost 0 bases, and 10 bases lay in between. The germline V gene encodes CDR1 SEHNR and CDR2 FQNEAQ (reference sequence). The CDR3 DNA reads as TGTGCCAGCAGAGGAATGTGGAGCACAGATACGCAGTATTTT. This sequence encodes CASRGMWSTDTQYF.

The rearrangement uses TRBV28 and TRBJ2-1, with D hard to call. The V end was cut by 8 bases, the J end by 7 bases, with 18 bases between. This CDR3 contains 14 residues. CDR1 and CDR2 (germline): MDHEN, SYDVKM. CDR3 loop: CASYYGPSRNEQFF. DNA for the CDR3: TGTGCCAGCTATTATGGACCCTCAAGGAATGAGCAGTTCTTC.

In this sample, this clonotype turned up many times. The DNA for the CDR3 is TGTGCCAGCAGCCCAGGGGGCGCGTATGGCTACACCTTC. Its protein is CASSPGGAYGYTF. V gene TRBV13 combines with J gene TRBJ1-2; 8 bases map to TRBD1. The CDR3 is 13 residues long. V was clipped by 5 bases and J by 5 bases; unmatched bases: 4. The germline V gene encodes CDR1 PRHDT and CDR2 FYEKMQ (reference sequence).